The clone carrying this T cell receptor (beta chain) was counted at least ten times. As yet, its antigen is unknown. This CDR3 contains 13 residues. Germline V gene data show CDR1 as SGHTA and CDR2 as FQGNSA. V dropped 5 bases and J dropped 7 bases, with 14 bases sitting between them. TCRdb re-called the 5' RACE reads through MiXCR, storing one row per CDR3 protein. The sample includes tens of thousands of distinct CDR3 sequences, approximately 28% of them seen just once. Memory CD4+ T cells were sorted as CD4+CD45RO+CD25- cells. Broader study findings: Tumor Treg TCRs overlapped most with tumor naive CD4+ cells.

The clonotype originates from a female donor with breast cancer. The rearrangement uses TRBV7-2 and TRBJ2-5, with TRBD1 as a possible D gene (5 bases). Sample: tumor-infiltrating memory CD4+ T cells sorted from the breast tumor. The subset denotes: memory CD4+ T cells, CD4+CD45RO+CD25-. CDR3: CASSLGQRGTQYF. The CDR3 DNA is TGTGCCAGCAGCCTCGGACAACGAGGGACCCAGTACTTC.